This is a list of T cell receptor beta chains from one sample in a study of blood T cell repertoires in COVID-19. Clones were sequenced by immunoSEQ multiplex PCR, and TCRdb holds only the in-frame ones, with some missing. The sample includes about 200,000 clones, about 90% seen only once; the top ten take roughly 0.78%. The sample comprised peripheral blood. Source of these receptors: a woman aged 65 to 85 with acute or convalescent COVID-19. Each CDR3 is given with its conserved first and last residue.

V | length | CDR3
TRBV5-5 | 13 | CASSLASSGTLHF
TRBV5-1 | 11 | CASSLGQAYTF
TRBV11-2 | 13 | CASSLDRGNEAFF
TRBV28 | 16 | CASSSPGGVFGETQYF
TRBV24-1 | 14 | CATSGTELNYGYTF
TRBV7-9 | 17 | CASSTWAGTGSYNEQFF
TRBV10-1 | 14 | CASSGEGLTDTQYF
TRBV10-3 | 13 | CAINRDRNQPQHF
TRBV7-6 | 16 | CASSLEVGGDNSPLHF
TRBV10-1 | 18 | CASSERGFGRSSGNTIYF
TRBV14 | 17 | CASSQGGSGLAIGEQFF
TRBV27 | 15 | CASSKTRGGADTQYF
TRBV5-1 | 14 | CASSLAVGTDTQYF
TRBV5-4 | 15 | CASSFAAGGTGELFF
TRBV14 | 16 | CASSRGGRGTYNEQFF
TRBV28 | 14 | CASTLSGRQGGYTF
TRBV10-3 | 14 | CASGTSANQETQYF
TRBV6-5 | 14 | CASSSIQTKNIQYF
TRBV7-9 | 16 | CASSPLGQGQKNEQFF
TRBV2 | 15 | CASSERWTPLAKLFF
TRBV6-2/TRBV6-3 | 15 | CASSPAGGPQETQYF
TRBV5-1 | 14 | CASSSTGGQETQYF
TRBV3-1/TRBV3-2 | 15 | CASSQELVSGNIQYF
TRBV7-6 | 16 | CASSRWRTGRGETQYF
TRBV5-1 | 14 | CASSLDTQNYGYTF
TRBV7-2 | 14 | CASSLTFQAGGYTF
TRBV10-3 | 13 | CAISEGQNTEAFF
TRBV28 | 14 | CASSSGGLNSPLHF
TRBV6-2/TRBV6-3 | 13 | CASSRQGNYGYTF
TRBV25-1 | 14 | CASSRRGEGDTQYF
TRBV27 | 11 | CASSIEDTQYF
TRBV13 | 11 | CASSPNNEQFF
TRBV28 | 20 | CASRGGRGPQTSGRAHEQYF
TRBV7-9 | 11 | CASSGDSQAFF